This T cell receptor (beta chain) was retrieved from a study of blood T cell repertoires in COVID-19. About the study: Samples taken during acute and convalescent COVID-19 were collected in the United States, Italy and Spain.

Patients at the Seattle site were enrolled during active infection and followed longitudinally. Only in-frame clones appear in the TCRdb table, and some are missing; sequencing was by immunoSEQ multiplex PCR. The table shows about 360,000 clones, with 75% to 90% occurring only once. This CDR3 has 17 residues. The V gene's germline CDR1 is MNHEY and CDR2 SMNVEV (reference sequence). With 1 base clipped from V and 8 bases from J, the junction kept 12 bases outside the gene matches. The source material was peripheral blood. The chain is built from TRBV27 and TRBJ2-2, with 8 bases lining up with TRBD1. This receptor was obtained from a woman aged 60-75 years with COVID-19, enrolled during active disease. The CDR3 sequence is CASSLLSGAGGMGELFF. The DNA of the CDR3 is TGTGCCAGCAGTTTATTGTCGGGAGCAGGGGGCATGGGGGAGCTGTTTTTT.